A selection of T cell receptor beta chains follows, all from one sample in a study of blood T cells in healthy people across ages. TCRdb re-analysed the 5' RACE reads in MiXCR, keeping a single row per CDR3 protein. Among about 1.1 million distinct CDR3 sequences listed, more than 30% were seen once. The sequenced sample consisted of blood. Receptors were obtained from a man between 18 and 29 years old in good health. The CDR3 runs from the conserved cysteine through the conserved F or W. A D gene is named only where the DNA matches it firmly. Expanded clones are given a class, and other clones once, few, many or no size at all.

CDR3 length	V gene	J gene	D gene	clone size	CDR3 DNA	CDR3 protein
14	TRBV11-2	TRBJ2-5	NA	NA	TGTGCCAGCAGCTTAAACAGGGTCTTAGAGACCCAGTACTTC	CASSLNRVLETQYF
14	TRBV12-3/TRBV12-4	TRBJ2-7	NA	NA	TGTGCCAACAGTCCCCGGGCCTTCTCCTACGAGCAGTACTTC	CANSPRAFSYEQYF
18	TRBV6-5	TRBJ1-4	NA	few	TGTGCCAGCAGTTACCCTCCGGGCCTGAGGAGCCGTAAGGAAAAACTGTTTTTT	CASSYPPGLRSRKEKLFF
15	TRBV19	TRBJ2-3	NA	few	TGTGCCAGTAGTATCCAGGGGACCCTGACTGATACGCAGTATTTT	CASSIQGTLTDTQYF
13	TRBV7-9	TRBJ1-2	NA	NA	TGTGCCAGCAGCTTGAATTATATTTTTGGCTACACCTTC	CASSLNYIFGYTF
17	TRBV12-3/TRBV12-4	TRBJ1-2	NA	NA	TGTGCCAGCAGTCCCAATATCCTCAGGGTATTTAACTATGGCTACACCTTC	CASSPNILRVFNYGYTF
12	TRBV28	TRBJ1-1	NA	NA	TGTGCCAGCAGTTTAAAGGGATTTCCAGCTTTCTTT	CASSLKGFPAFF
17	TRBV5-1	TRBJ1-3	TRBD1	NA	TGCGCCAGCAGCCCACGGACAGGGATCTTACCTGGAAACACCATATATTTT	CASSPRTGILPGNTIYF
12	TRBV10-3	TRBJ2-7	NA	few	TGTGCCATCAGTGACGGCAGTGGGGAGCAGTACTTC	CAISDGSGEQYF
15	TRBV2	TRBJ2-6	TRBD1	NA	TGTGCCAGCAGTAACAGGGGTTCTGGGGCCAACGTCCTGACTTTC	CASSNRGSGANVLTF
15	TRBV5-1	TRBJ1-4	NA	NA	TGCGCCAGCAGCGTTAACGCGGGGGGCGGCGAAAAACTGTTTTTT	CASSVNAGGGEKLFF
14	TRBV5-1	TRBJ2-7	TRBD1	NA	TGCGCCAGCAGCTGGGACAGTATAGACAATGAGCAGTACTTC	CASSWDSIDNEQYF
14	TRBV4-1	TRBJ2-1	NA	many	TGCGCCAGCAGCCAACGTATGGAAAAGACTGAGCAGTTCTTC	CASSQRMEKTEQFF
15	TRBV4-2	TRBJ2-7	NA	once	TGTGCCAGCAGCCAAGAGGGAAACAGATTCCACGAGCAGTACTTC	CASSQEGNRFHEQYF
12	TRBV6-2/TRBV6-3	TRBJ2-2	NA	NA	TGTGCCAGCAGGAGGAACACCGGGGAGCTGTTTTTT	CASRRNTGELFF
14	TRBV6-2/TRBV6-3	TRBJ1-4	NA	once	TGTGCCAGCAGCGCCGGGCCCTCTAATGAAAAACTGTTTTTT	CASSAGPSNEKLFF
12	TRBV14	TRBJ1-1	NA	NA	TGTGCCAGCAGCCGCTTTACAGGCGAAGCTTTCTTT	CASSRFTGEAFF
10	TRBV12-5	TRBJ1-4	NA	NA	TGTGCCAGCGGGGGTGAAAAACTGTTTTTT	CASGGEKLFF
16	TRBV7-6	TRBJ2-2	TRBD1	few	TGTGCTAGCAGCCCTACCGATAAAGACAGGGGCGGGGAGCTGTTTTTT	CASSPTDKDRGGELFF
14	TRBV20-1	TRBJ2-7	TRBD2	few	TGCAGTGCTTCATCCCCGGGACTATCATACGAGCAGTACTTC	CSASSPGLSYEQYF
13	TRBV6-1	TRBJ1-1	NA	NA	TGTGCCAGCAGTGCGGGACTCCTAAATAACGCTTTCTTT	CASSAGLLNNAFF
15	TRBV20-1	TRBJ2-3	TRBD2	many	TGCAGTGCTAGGGGTAGCGGGTCTAGCACAGATACGCAGTATTTT	CSARGSGSSTDTQYF
14	TRBV7-2	TRBJ2-1	NA	few	TGTGCCAGCAGCTTAGAACAGCTTCTCAATGAGCAGTTCTTC	CASSLEQLLNEQFF
17	TRBV5-1	TRBJ2-1	TRBD2	few	TGCGCCAGCAGCATCACTAGCGGGGGGAGGAATGGGAATGAGCAGTTCTTC	CASSITSGGRNGNEQFF